These 8 T cell receptor beta chains originate from one sample sequenced in a study of cytomegalovirus exposure and HLA in healthy donors. Primers included in the PCR were 60 Vbeta and 13 Jbeta primers. Profiling relied on immunoSEQ multiplex PCR, and the TCRdb table lists in-frame clones only, not all of them. Among tens of thousands of clones listed, approximately 80% were seen once. Sample: PBMCs. The receptors were gathered from a woman in her twenties or thirties in good health and CMV-seronegative.

The table lists this clone with a few counts. The V and J genes are TRBV5-5 and TRBJ2-1; TRBD1 is a possible D gene (6 bases). Germline values: CDR1 SGHKS, CDR2 YYEKEE (reference sequence). The CDR3 covers 15 residues. Trimming cost V 4 bases and J 3 bases, with 14 bases left between them. The CDR3 here is CASSPYQDSYNEQFF. In DNA, the CDR3 is TGTGCCAGCAGCCCGTATCAGGACAGCTACAATGAGCAGTTCTTC.

The CDR3 loop is CATSRDVGHWNEAFF. In nucleotides, the CDR3 is TGTGCCACCAGCAGAGATGTGGGACACTGGAATGAAGCTTTCTTT. The chain links TRBV15 to TRBJ1-1; tentative D call: TRBD1 (6 bases). CDR1 is LNHNV, CDR2 YYDKDF, per germline (reference sequence). The CDR3 loop spans 15 amino acids. V lost 0 bases to trimming and J lost 7 bases, with 15 bases between them.

The chain has TRBV25-1 and TRBJ2-3, with TRBD2 matching over 7 bases. Germline V gene sequence: CDR1 MGHDK, CDR2 SYGVNS. V lost 8 bases to trimming and J lost 3 bases; unmatched junction nucleotides: 8. There are 14 residues in the CDR3. CDR3 sequence reads: CASSSLGGTDTQYF. The CDR3 coding sequence is TGTGCCAGCTCTTCCCTGGGAGGGACAGATACGCAGTATTTT.

The gene calls are TRBV7-2 and TRBJ1-2, with D perhaps matching TRBD1 (6 bases). The CDR3 runs to 12 residues. The germline V gene encodes CDR1 SGHTA and CDR2 FQGNSA. Trimming removed 4 bases at V and 4 bases at J, with 7 bases between. The CDR3 sequence: CASSWDIYGYTF. DNA of the CDR3: TGTGCCAGCAGCTGGGACATCTATGGCTACACCTTC.

The J gene is TRBJ2-7, the V gene TRBV2; D may be TRBD2 (5 bases). CDR1 and CDR2 from the germline V gene are SNHLY and FYNNEI. The CDR3 runs to 14 residues. V was cut by 3 bases and J by 5 bases, with 14 bases left in between. Here the CDR3 DNA reads TGTGCCAGCAGTGAGGGCGGGTTTGGGGACGAGCAGTACTTC. Residues: CASSEGGFGDEQYF.

CDR3 sequence: CASSTIVIAGGLKNEQYF. CDR3 nucleotide sequence: TGTGCCAGCAGCACTATTGTAATAGCGGGGGGCCTAAAGAACGAGCAGTACTTC. V is TRBV21-1 and J is TRBJ2-7; the D call in the table, TRBD2, was not verified against the DNA. TRBV21-1 is termed a pseudogene. The CDR3 is 18 residues long.

This clone showed up just a few times. This rearrangement joins TRBV4-3 to TRBJ2-5; TRBD2 aligns across 7 bases. V was clipped by 4 bases and J by 4 bases; unmatched bases: 15. Germline values: CDR1 LGHNA, CDR2 YSLEER. The CDR3 has 17 amino acids. CDR3 protein: CASSPRSGASGGETQYF. The CDR3 DNA follows: TGCGCCAGCAGCCCTCGATCCGGGGCTAGCGGTGGAGAGACCCAGTACTTC.

The rearrangement joins TRBV30 to TRBJ1-1; perhaps TRBD1 as D (5 bases). The CDR3 runs 14 residues. Germline V gene sequence: CDR1 GTSNPN, CDR2 SVGIG (reference sequence). V lost 1 base to trimming and J lost 1 base, with 10 bases between them. CDR3 amino acids: CAWSGGRANTEAFF. The CDR3 nucleotides read TGTGCCTGGAGTGGGGGCAGGGCGAACACTGAAGCTTTCTTT.